This is a list of T cell receptor beta chains from one sample in a study of blood T cell repertoires in COVID-19. Repertoires were generated with immunoSEQ multiplex PCR, while TCRdb's copy carries only in-frame clones and drops some. This table has about 240,000 clones, 70% to 90% appearing once. The sample consisted of peripheral blood. The source of these receptors is a man aged 55 to 70 with acute or convalescent COVID-19. Both conserved end residues are part of each CDR3. Fields, in order: clone size, V gene, J gene, D gene, CDR3 DNA, CDR3 protein. The D gene is left open where the match is weak. Rows give clone size only sometimes, using once, few, many, or a class for an expanded clone.

>NA|TRBV5-1|TRBJ2-5|NA
TGCGCCAGCAGCTTGGGTGACAGTCAAGAGACCCAGTACTTC
CASSLGDSQETQYF
>NA|TRBV28|TRBJ2-1|TRBD2
TGTGCCAGCAGAAACCCGGGACTAGCGGGAGGGGAACAGTTCTTC
CASRNPGLAGGEQFF
>NA|TRBV3-1/TRBV3-2|TRBJ2-1|NA
TGTGCCAGCAGCCAAGGCTCAGGGCGGAATGAGCAGTTCTTC
CASSQGSGRNEQFF
>few|TRBV11-3|TRBJ2-3|TRBD1
TGTGCCAGCAGCCCACGACAGGGGGCAACAGATACGCAGTATTTT
CASSPRQGATDTQYF
>NA|TRBV19|TRBJ2-7|TRBD2
TGTGCCAGTAGTATAGACGCAGCGGGAGCGGAGTACGAGCAGTACTTC
CASSIDAAGAEYEQYF
>NA|TRBV5-1|TRBJ2-5|TRBD1
TGCGCCAGCAGCTTAACTCGGACAGGGAAAGAGACCCAGTACTTC
CASSLTRTGKETQYF
>NA|TRBV11-3|TRBJ1-6|TRBD1
TGTGCCAGCAGCTTAGATCCCAGGGGGAGAGAATCACCCCTCCACTTT
CASSLDPRGRESPLHF
>NA|TRBV18|TRBJ1-6|TRBD1
TGTGCCAGCTCACCAGCCGGACAGGGGGCTTCACCCCTCCACTTT
CASSPAGQGASPLHF
>NA|TRBV30|TRBJ1-3|NA
TGTGCCTGGAGTCCAACGCGGGGAAACACCATATATTTT
CAWSPTRGNTIYF
>NA|TRBV5-8|TRBJ2-3|NA
TGTGCCAGCAGCTTGGGACTTACACGCACAGATACGCAGTATTTT
CASSLGLTRTDTQYF
>once|TRBV2|TRBJ1-4|TRBD1
TGTGCCGTAAGGACAGGGGTTTTTGAAAAACTGTTTTTT
CAVRTGVFEKLFF
>NA|TRBV20-1|TRBJ2-7|TRBD2
TGCAGTGCTAGTGGGGGACTAGCTGATGTCGGGCAGTACTTC
CSASGGLADVGQYF
>NA|TRBV7-2|TRBJ1-1|NA
TGTGCCAGCAGCTTAAGGTCGGGGGGGAACACTGAAGCTTTCTTT
CASSLRSGGNTEAFF
>NA|TRBV9|TRBJ1-1|NA
TGTGCCAGCAGCGCCACAGCGGGAGGGGGATGGACTGAAGCTTTCTTT
CASSATAGGGWTEAFF
>once|TRBV7-7|TRBJ2-1|NA
TGTGCTAGCAGACCTATGACAGCAAGTGCTGAGCAGTTCTTC
CASRPMTASAEQFF
>NA|TRBV4-1|TRBJ2-1|TRBD1
TGCGCCAGCAGCCGGGACAGGGGGCGTTACAATGAGCAGTTCTTC
CASSRDRGRYNEQFF
>NA|TRBV4-3|TRBJ1-5|NA
TGCGCCAGCAGCCAAGATACTTATAGCAATCAGCCCCAGCATTTT
CASSQDTYSNQPQHF
>NA|TRBV10-3|TRBJ2-5|NA
TGTGCCATCACCCCGAGACTAGACTCAGAGACCCAGTACTTC
CAITPRLDSETQYF
>NA|TRBV7-9|TRBJ2-3|TRBD2
TGTGCCAGCAGCTGGGGACTAGACTCAGATACGCAGTATTTT
CASSWGLDSDTQYF